A selection of T cell receptor beta chains follows, all from one sample in a study of T cell responses to AZD1222 COVID-19 vaccine. Clones were sequenced by immunoSEQ multiplex PCR, and TCRdb holds only the in-frame ones, with some missing. This table has under 140,000 clones, 87% appearing once. Source: peripheral blood, taken on day 0 of AZD1222 vaccination. The receptor set was obtained from an adult in good health. Each CDR3 is given with its conserved first and last residue. D genes are given only for firm matches. Clone size is given for some rows only: seen once, a few or many times, or a class if the clone is expanded.

j_gene	len	d_gene	abundance	v_gene	CDR3aa	CDR3nt
TRBJ2-2	12	-	once	TRBV5-1	CASSIDGGELFF	TGCGCCAGCAGCATAGACGGCGGGGAGCTGTTTTTT
TRBJ2-7	13	-	-	TRBV12-3/TRBV12-4	CASSLTGSNEQYF	TGTGCCAGCAGTTTGACAGGTAGCAACGAGCAGTACTTC
TRBJ2-2	12	-	-	TRBV19	CASSPRGGELFF	TGTGCCAGTAGTCCCAGAGGAGGGGAGCTGTTTTTT
TRBJ1-1	16	-	-	TRBV7-2	CASSLIETLRNTEAFF	TGTGCCAGCAGCCTTATTGAGACCCTTCGGAACACTGAAGCTTTCTTT
TRBJ1-5	13	-	once	TRBV6-5	CASRRSRHQPQHF	TGTGCCAGCAGACGGAGCAGGCATCAGCCCCAGCATTTT
TRBJ1-3	17	TRBD1	-	TRBV19	CASSILGQAASGNTIYF	TGTGCCAGTAGTATCTTGGGACAGGCAGCCTCTGGAAACACCATATATTTT
TRBJ2-3	16	-	-	TRBV28	CASSPVRAAGADTQYF	TGTGCCAGCAGTCCTGTCCGGGCGGCTGGCGCAGATACGCAGTATTTT
TRBJ2-2	17	TRBD1	-	TRBV19	CASSNPWDSDNTGELFF	TGTGCCAGTAGTAACCCCTGGGACAGCGACAACACCGGGGAGCTGTTTTTT
TRBJ2-3	18	TRBD2	-	TRBV9	CASSVVGTSGGSTDTQYF	TGTGCCAGCAGCGTAGTGGGGACTAGCGGGGGTAGCACAGATACGCAGTATTTT
TRBJ2-7	11	-	-	TRBV20-1	CSAPLGSEQYF	TGCAGTGCTCCCCTAGGATCCGAGCAGTACTTC
TRBJ1-1	15	-	-	TRBV5-1	CASNPRGQPNTEAFF	TGCGCCAGCAATCCCAGAGGACAGCCAAACACTGAAGCTTTCTTT
TRBJ1-5	15	TRBD1	once	TRBV6-6	CASRPDRAGNQPQHF	TGTGCCAGCAGACCCGACAGGGCCGGGAATCAGCCCCAGCATTTT
TRBJ1-1	13	TRBD1	-	TRBV7-6	CASSSGQASEAFF	TGTGCCAGCAGCTCAGGACAGGCTAGTGAAGCTTTCTTT
TRBJ1-2	14	-	-	TRBV7-8	CASSLTAQGNGYTF	TGTGCCAGCAGCTTAACGGCTCAGGGCAATGGCTACACCTTC
TRBJ1-1	13	-	-	TRBV5-1	CASKGTGYAEAFF	TGCGCCAGCAAGGGCACAGGGTACGCGGAAGCTTTCTTT
TRBJ2-2	14	-	once	TRBV18	CASSELPNGGELFF	TGTGCCAGCTCAGAGCTCCCGAACGGCGGGGAGCTGTTTTTT
TRBJ2-7	15	-	-	TRBV9	CASSQSRGGTYEQYF	TGTGCCAGCAGCCAATCTCGTGGGGGAACCTACGAGCAGTACTTC
TRBJ2-2	14	TRBD1	-	TRBV7-3	CASSFGTVGGELFF	TGTGCCAGCAGCTTCGGGACAGTCGGCGGGGAGCTGTTTTTT
TRBJ2-7	14	-	-	TRBV9	CASSSSSGTYEQYF	TGTGCCAGCAGCTCCAGTTCGGGCACCTACGAGCAGTACTTC
TRBJ2-5	15	TRBD2	-	TRBV14	CASSPQGLAEETQYF	TGTGCCAGCAGCCCTCAGGGACTAGCGGAAGAGACCCAGTACTTC
TRBJ2-1	13	-	-	TRBV27	CASRRFSYNEQFF	TGTGCCAGCAGGCGGTTCTCCTACAATGAGCAGTTCTTC
TRBJ1-5	14	TRBD1	-	TRBV19	CASSTAGGGQPQHF	TGTGCCAGTAGTACCGCAGGAGGGGGCCAGCCCCAGCATTTT
TRBJ1-6	17	-	-	TRBV6-2/TRBV6-3	CASSYSTYRLPNSPLHF	TGTGCCAGCAGTTACTCAACTTACAGGCTCCCCAATTCACCCCTCCACTTT
TRBJ2-6	19	TRBD1	-	TRBV7-2	CASSPRLGQERSGANVLTF	TGTGCCAGCAGCCCCCGCCTCGGACAGGAACGCTCTGGGGCCAACGTCCTGACTTTC
TRBJ1-1	14	TRBD1	-	TRBV28	CASSLGQGEREAFF	TGTGCCAGCAGTCTGGGACAGGGGGAACGTGAAGCTTTCTTT
TRBJ1-2	16	TRBD1	-	TRBV3-1/TRBV3-2	CASSQAWQGVDYGYTF	TGTGCCAGCAGCCAAGCATGGCAGGGGGTGGACTATGGCTACACCTTC
TRBJ1-5	15	-	-	TRBV13	CASSLGGRGNQPQHF	TGTGCCAGCAGCTTAGGCGGCAGGGGCAATCAGCCCCAGCATTTT
TRBJ1-2	14	-	-	TRBV27	CASRGQGLYYGYTF	TGTGCCAGCAGAGGGCAGGGGTTATACTATGGCTACACCTTC
TRBJ1-1	14	-	-	TRBV7-2	CASSPPTGYTEAFF	TGTGCCAGCAGCCCCCCGACAGGCTACACTGAAGCTTTCTTT
TRBJ2-2	18	TRBD2	few	TRBV3-1/TRBV3-2	CASSPPGQRGLNTGELFF	TGTGCCAGCAGCCCTCCCGGCCAGCGGGGGTTAAACACCGGGGAGCTGTTTTTT